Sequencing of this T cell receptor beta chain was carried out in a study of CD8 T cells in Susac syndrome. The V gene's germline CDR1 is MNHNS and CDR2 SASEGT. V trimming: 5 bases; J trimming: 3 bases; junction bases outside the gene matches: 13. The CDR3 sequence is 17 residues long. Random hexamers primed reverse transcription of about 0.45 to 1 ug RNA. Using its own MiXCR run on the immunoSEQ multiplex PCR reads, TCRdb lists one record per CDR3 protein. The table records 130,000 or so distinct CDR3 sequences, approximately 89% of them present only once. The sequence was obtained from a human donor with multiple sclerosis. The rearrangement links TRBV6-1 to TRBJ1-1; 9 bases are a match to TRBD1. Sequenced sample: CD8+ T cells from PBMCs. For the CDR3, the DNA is TGTGCCAGCAGTCAGTCCCGGGACAGGGACCAATACACTGAAGCTTTCTTT. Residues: CASSQSRDRDQYTEAFF.